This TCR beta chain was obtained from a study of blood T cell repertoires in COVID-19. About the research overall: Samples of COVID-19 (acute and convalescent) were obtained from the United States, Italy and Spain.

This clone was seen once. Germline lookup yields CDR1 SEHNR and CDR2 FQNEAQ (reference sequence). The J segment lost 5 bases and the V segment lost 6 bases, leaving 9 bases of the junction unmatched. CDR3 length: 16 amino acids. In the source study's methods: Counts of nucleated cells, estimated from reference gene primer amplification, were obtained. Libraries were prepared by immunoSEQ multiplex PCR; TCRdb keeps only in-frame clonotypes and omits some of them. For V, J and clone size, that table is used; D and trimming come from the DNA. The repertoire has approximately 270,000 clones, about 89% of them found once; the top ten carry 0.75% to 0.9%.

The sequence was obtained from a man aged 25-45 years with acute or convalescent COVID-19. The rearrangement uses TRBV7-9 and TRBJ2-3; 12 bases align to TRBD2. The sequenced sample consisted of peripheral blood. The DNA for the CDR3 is TGTGCCAGCAGTCCTACCCTAGCGGGGGGGCAAGATACGCAGTATTTT. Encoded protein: CASSPTLAGGQDTQYF.